This T cell receptor (beta chain) was found in a study of glioma-infiltrating T cells. Study-wide points: Non-neoplastic patients had below-expected tissue-blood divergence, while all gliomas exceeded expectation.

This CDR3 is 15 amino acids long. The germline V and J ends were trimmed by 5 bases and 6 bases, with 18 bases remaining between them. Notes on this clonotype: The antigen is unknown. As the CDR3 is not closed by the conserved phenylalanine or tryptophan, this likely results from a read error.

Amplification of TCR alpha and beta CDR3 regions from RNA used iRepertoire nested multiplex PCR. For one-step reverse transcription and amplification, about 85-400 ng of tissue mRNA or PBMC total RNA was used. One entry per CDR3 protein results from TCRdb running MiXCR on the multiplex PCR reads. The sample includes under 200,000 distinct CDR3 sequences, about 47% of them seen just once. The clonotype was recovered from a human donor with low-grade glioma or glioblastoma, undergoing nonglioma brain surgery, or in good health (not recorded which). V is TRBV12-3 or TRBV12-4 and J is TRBJ2-3; TRBD1 might be the D (6 bases). Input material: glioma tissue, nonneoplastic brain tissue, or PBMCs (not recorded which). The CDR3 DNA reads as TGTGCCAGCAGTGAAACAGGGCTTCCGGCCGATACGCAGTATTTA. Residues: CASSETGLPADTQYL.